This entry lists 29 T cell receptor beta chains sequenced from one sample in a study of vaccination effects on CD4 cells after COVID-19. Profiled with immunoSEQ multiplex PCR; TCRdb holds only in-frame clones, not every one. Of about 46,000 clones in the sample, under 85% were seen once. No antigen is known for these receptors. Culture lasted roughly 9 days before CD4+ T cell isolation. Between March and December 2020, the person had a SARS-CoV-2 infection that PCR confirmed. Two-dose vaccination with either BNT162b2 or mRNA-1273 was given to the participants. The sample consisted of CD4+ T cells from PBMCs cultured without peptide, taken after COVID-19 vaccination. Source of these receptors: a human donor who had a prior SARS-CoV-2 infection.

The V gene is TRBV18, the J gene TRBJ1-1; TRBD1 matches 8 bases. Germline CDR1 reads KGHSH; CDR2 reads LQKENI. The length of the CDR3 is 14 residues. The junction had 5 bases not matched to a gene; V was cut back by 5 bases and J by 3 bases. The CDR3 sequence: CASSWQGADTEAFF. DNA of the CDR3: TGTGCCAGCTCATGGCAGGGGGCGGACACTGAAGCTTTCTTT.

The chain is built from TRBV5-1 and TRBJ2-3; 12 bases map to TRBD2. Germline V CDR1 and CDR2: SGHRS, YFSETQ. J was trimmed by 1 base and V by 2 bases; bases with no gene match: 2. The length of the CDR3 is 16 residues. The DNA for the CDR3 is TGCGCCAGCAGCTTAAGGACTAGCGGGGGCACAGATACGCAGTATTTT. This translates into CASSLRTSGGTDTQYF.

V and J are TRBV30 and TRBJ2-6; D is undetermined. There are 14 residues in the CDR3. In germline, CDR1 is GTSNPN, CDR2 SVGIG (reference sequence). Between the trimmed V and J ends, which lost 4 bases and 3 bases, there was a span of 10 bases. DNA for the CDR3: TGTGCCTGGATTTCAGGCTTTGGGGCCAACGTCCTGACTTTC. Residues: CAWISGFGANVLTF. The full variable domain, with the rest looked up from reference TRBV30 and TRBJ2-6, is SQTIHQWPATLVQPVGSPLSLECTVEGTSNPNLYWYRQAAGRGLQLLFYSVGIGQISSEVPQNLSASRPQDRQFILSSKKLLLSDSGFYLCAWISGFGANVLTFGAGSRLTVL.

This clone was detected only once. The V gene is TRBV12-3 or TRBV12-4, the J gene TRBJ1-5; D is ambiguous. V gave up 7 bases and J gave up 5 bases, with 12 bases separating them. The CDR3 spans 13 residues. The CDR3 DNA reads as TGTGCCAGCACTATGATGACTGATCAGCCCCAGCATTTT. Translated, it gives CASTMMTDQPQHF.

The chain couples TRBV2 to TRBJ2-7; no clear D. V shed 6 bases and J shed 4 bases, with 7 bases lying between them. The CDR3 sequence is 11 residues long. CDR1 SNHLY and CDR2 FYNNEI come from the germline V gene. CDR3 nucleotide sequence: TGTGCCAGCAGCCTAGGGTACGAGCAGTACTTC. Translating gives CASSLGYEQYF.

The chain employs TRBV27 and TRBJ2-1; no firm D call. The CDR3 contains 14 residues. Trimming took off 0 bases at V and 9 bases at J, with 12 bases between the two ends. Germline-derived CDR1 and CDR2 are MNHEY and SMNVEV (reference sequence). The CDR3 coding sequence is TGTGCCAGCAGTTTATCCATTCGAGACGGTGAGCAGTTCTTC. Its translation is CASSLSIRDGEQFF.

The chain has TRBV7-8 and TRBJ1-6; maybe TRBD1 (5 bases). Trimming removed 5 bases from V and 9 bases from J, with 11 bases in between. Germline V gene data show CDR1 as SGHVS and CDR2 as FQNEAQ. The CDR3 length is 13 residues. Here the CDR3 reads CASSRGLGSPLHF. CDR3 sequence (DNA): TGTGCCAGCAGCCGGGGGTTAGGTTCACCCCTCCACTTT.

This clone has just one count. The J gene is TRBJ2-1, the V gene TRBV5-1, with D possibly being TRBD1 or TRBD2 (6 bases each). CDR1 is SGHRS and CDR2 is YFSETQ in the germline V gene. The CDR3 has 14 residues. The V end lost 4 bases, the J end lost 10 bases, and 18 bases lay between the germline ends. As DNA, the CDR3 is TGCGCCAGCAGCCAACCGTCGGGGGCTGGGGAGCAGTTCTTC. As protein: CASSQPSGAGEQFF.

On this clone: In the same sample, other DNA sequences code for this CDR3. The chain employs TRBV5-4 and TRBJ2-3; 12 nucleotides agree with TRBD2. J gave up 0 bases and V 4 bases, and 3 bases lay outside the gene matches. Germline V gene sequence: CDR1 SGHNT, CDR2 YYREEE (reference sequence). The CDR3 has 16 amino acids. In DNA form, the CDR3 reads TGTGCCAGCAGCAGAGGACTAGCGGGGAGCACAGATACGCAGTATTTT. Protein sequence: CASSRGLAGSTDTQYF.

This clone occurred once. The chain recombines TRBV5-1 with TRBJ1-5; D ambiguous. Deletions cut 0 bases from V and 5 bases from J, with 6 bases between. This CDR3 is 13 amino acids long. The germline CDR1 and CDR2 sequences are SGHRS and YFSETQ. CDR3 sequence reads: CASSLVSDQPQHF. DNA of the CDR3: TGCGCCAGCAGCTTGGTTTCGGATCAGCCCCAGCATTTT.

The chain is built from TRBV24-1 and TRBJ1-2; the D gene is possibly TRBD1 (5 bases). Trimming took off 4 bases at V and 4 bases at J, with 15 bases between the two ends. Looked up from germline, CDR1 is KGHDR and CDR2 is SFDVKD. The CDR3 is 15 residues long. DNA of the CDR3: TGTGCCACCAGTGAGTCGGGACGGACCAGCTATGGCTACACCTTC. Residues: CATSESGRTSYGYTF.

CDR3 sequence reads: CSVGTGVDEKLFF. The CDR3 nucleotides are TGCAGCGTTGGGACAGGCGTGGATGAAAAACTGTTTTTT. The chain combines TRBV29-1 with TRBJ1-4; TRBD1 agrees at 7 bases. Germline CDR1 reads SQVTM; CDR2 reads ANQGSEA. Trimming at V came to 4 bases and at J to 6 bases, leaving 5 bases not matched to a gene. This CDR3 is built from 13 residues.

This clone was seen a handful of times. The chain uses TRBV7-2 and TRBJ2-5, with D hard to call. Germline assignment: CDR1 SGHTA and CDR2 FQGNSA. The V gene lost 1 base and the J gene lost 2 bases, with 11 bases spanning the gap. The CDR3 runs 15 residues. CDR3 residues: CASSLGLSLQETQYF. The CDR3 nucleotides read TGTGCCAGCAGCTTAGGGTTAAGTCTACAAGAGACCCAGTACTTC. Using reference TRBV7-2 and TRBJ2-5 for the parts outside the CDR3, the full variable domain is GAGVSQSPSNKVTEKGKDVELRCDPISGHTALYWYRQSLGQGLEFLIYFQGNSAPDKSGLPSDRFSAERTGGSVSTLTIQRTQQEDSAVYLCASSLGLSLQETQYFGPGTRLLVL.

The DNA of the CDR3 is TGTGCCAGCAGCTTAAATCGAGCGGGACGGTTCTTC. Its protein product is CASSLNRAGRFF. V usage is TRBV11-3 and J usage is TRBJ2-1; 7 positions agree with TRBD2. Trimming took 2 bases from V and 15 from J; bases not matched to a gene: 7. CDR1 and CDR2 (germline): SGHNT, YENEEA. This CDR3 contains 12 residues.

The chain carries TRBV18 and TRBJ1-4; tentatively, D is TRBD1 (5 bases). Trimming removed 2 bases at V and 6 bases at J, with 13 bases between. Germline-derived CDR1 and CDR2 are KGHSH and LQKENI. CDR3 size: 15 residues. The CDR3, as DNA: TGTGCCAGCTCACCAGAGGGGACCCGATATGAAAAACTGTTTTTT. It is translated as CASSPEGTRYEKLFF.

The gene calls are TRBV5-1 and TRBJ2-2, with a tentative D call TRBD2 (6 bases). V dropped 1 base and J dropped 0 bases, with 7 bases sitting between them. The CDR3 runs 15 residues. CDR1 and CDR2 from the germline V gene are SGHRS and YFSETQ. DNA for the CDR3: TGCGCCAGCAGCTTGACGGGAGCGAACACCGGGGAGCTGTTTTTT. Its protein is CASSLTGANTGELFF.

The rearrangement uses TRBV7-2 and TRBJ2-1; D remains unclear. In germline, CDR1 is SGHTA, CDR2 FQGNSA. The CDR3 runs to 15 residues. V lost 2 bases to trimming and J lost 9 bases, with 17 bases between them. The DNA for the CDR3 is TGTGCCAGCAGCTTATGGCATCTACTCCTCCCTGAGCAGTTCTTC. Protein sequence: CASSLWHLLLPEQFF.

The chain recombines TRBV7-3 with TRBJ2-1, with D unclear. The germline V gene encodes CDR1 SGHTA and CDR2 FQGTGA. V was trimmed by 2 bases and J by 0 bases, leaving 17 bases between them. This CDR3 region has 18 residues. This chain's CDR3 is CASSLEPSFASSYNEQFF. CDR3 coding DNA: TGTGCCAGCAGCTTAGAACCCTCCTTTGCCAGCTCCTACAATGAGCAGTTCTTC.

The chain uses TRBV3-1 (or the pseudogene TRBV3-2) and TRBJ1-2; D is unresolved. Germline CDR1 reads LGHDT; CDR2 reads YNNKEL (reference sequence). The CDR3 is made up of 12 amino acids. V was pared by 3 bases and J by 7 bases, with 9 bases between. The CDR3 reads CASSQSEGGYTF. CDR3 bases: TGTGCCAGCAGCCAGAGCGAAGGTGGCTACACCTTC.

The chain carries TRBV7-9 and TRBJ1-3, with TRBD1 matching over 9 bases. Unmatched junction bases numbered 4, after V lost 4 bases and J lost 0 bases. This CDR3 region has 16 residues. The V gene's germline CDR1 is SEHNR and CDR2 FQNEAQ (reference sequence). CDR3 DNA: TGTGCCAGCAGCTACCGGGACAGGGACTCTGGAAACACCATATATTTT. Encoded protein: CASSYRDRDSGNTIYF.

The V call is TRBV7-8, the J call TRBJ2-5; 8 bases are a match to TRBD2. CDR3 length: 15 residues. V lost 2 bases and J lost 5; bases outside the gene matches: 7. Germline values: CDR1 SGHVS, CDR2 FQNEAQ. The CDR3 DNA follows: TGTGCCAGCAGCTTACTTCCGGGACTAGGGGAGACCCAGTACTTC. It yields the protein CASSLLPGLGETQYF.

The genes are TRBV3-1 (or the pseudogene TRBV3-2) and TRBJ1-5; D is undetermined. The CDR3 is 13 amino acids. Trimming removed 0 bases from V and 16 bases from J, with 16 bases in between. Germline loops: CDR1 LGHDT, CDR2 YNNKEL (reference sequence). DNA for the CDR3: TGTGCCAGCAGCCAAGATTTACAGAGGCCTCTCCATTTT. This gives the protein CASSQDLQRPLHF.

The rearrangement joins TRBV3-1 (or the pseudogene TRBV3-2) to TRBJ1-2; tentatively, D is TRBD1 (6 bases). CDR3 length: 15 amino acids. V was cut by 3 bases and J by 8 bases, with 19 bases left in between. Germline CDR1 reads LGHDT; CDR2 reads YNNKEL (reference sequence). CDR3: CASSHPGAGVEGYTF. The CDR3 DNA sequence: TGTGCCAGCAGCCACCCCGGCGCAGGGGTGGAAGGCTACACCTTC.

The rearrangement uses TRBV9 and TRBJ2-1; no reliable D call. The CDR3 runs to 14 residues. V was trimmed by 4 bases and J by 1 base, leaving 9 bases between them. Germline V gene lookup returns CDR1 SGDLS and CDR2 YYNGEE. The CDR3 spells CASSPRQSYNEQFF. Written as DNA, the CDR3 is TGTGCCAGCAGCCCTCGTCAATCCTACAATGAGCAGTTCTTC. Using reference TRBV9 and TRBJ2-1 for the parts outside the CDR3, the full variable domain is DSGVTQTPKHLITATGQRVTLRCSPRSGDLSVYWYQQSLDQGLQFLIQYYNGEERAKGNILERFSAQQFPDLHSELNLSSLELGDSALYFCASSPRQSYNEQFFGPGTRLTVL.

V gene TRBV6-1 combines with J gene TRBJ2-1; maybe TRBD2 (6 bases). Trimming took 2 bases from V and 0 from J, leaving 14 bases between them. Germline V CDR1 and CDR2: MNHNS, SASEGT. There are 17 residues in the CDR3. The CDR3 spells CASSEHGGGRSYNEQFF. The CDR3 region has the DNA TGTGCCAGCAGTGAACATGGGGGAGGCCGCTCCTACAATGAGCAGTTCTTC.

The chain has TRBV9 and TRBJ1-6; no clear D gene. V lost 7 bases, J lost 0 bases, and 11 bases lay in between. This CDR3 region has 15 residues. Germline loops: CDR1 SGDLS, CDR2 YYNGEE. CDR3 amino acids: CASAATSSYNSPLHF. CDR3 nucleotides: TGTGCCAGCGCGGCGACGAGCTCCTATAATTCACCCCTCCACTTT.

CDR3 loop: CASSLEGLRMNTEAFF. DNA of the CDR3: TGCGCCAGCAGCTTGGAAGGACTGCGCATGAACACTGAAGCTTTCTTT. The rearrangement uses TRBV5-1 and TRBJ1-1; D not certain. Trimming pared 0 bases from V and 0 bases from J, leaving 12 bases between. CDR3 length equals 16 residues. Germline CDR1 reads SGHRS; CDR2 reads YFSETQ.

The chain recombines TRBV4-3 with TRBJ2-2; 10 nucleotides match TRBD1. The CDR3 length is 16 residues. Trimming cost V 2 bases and J 6 bases; bases outside gene matches: 6. Germline CDR1 is LGHNA and CDR2 is YSLEER. This CDR3 is CASSQRDRGRAGELFF. Written as DNA, the CDR3 is TGCGCCAGCAGCCAACGGGACAGGGGTCGGGCCGGGGAGCTGTTTTTT.

The rearrangement uses TRBV6-6 and TRBJ1-5, with a tentative D call TRBD1 (6 bases). The CDR3 is made up of 19 amino acids. Trimming cost V 5 bases and J 0 bases, with 23 bases left between them. Germline V gives CDR1 MNHNY, CDR2 SVGAGI (reference sequence). The CDR3 sequence: CASSLNRQAAGSSNQPQHF. CDR3 coding DNA: TGTGCCAGCAGTCTCAACCGACAGGCGGCAGGGAGTAGCAATCAGCCCCAGCATTTT.